Detailed here is one TCR beta chain. The data stem from a study of cytomegalovirus exposure and HLA in healthy donors. About the research overall: One earlier analysis, a look at about 179 million T cells, found some 120 million unique TCR beta sequences. Clustering assigned 81% of the approximately 400 genotyped donors to the Caucasian-associated ancestry cluster.

The CDR3 spans 14 residues. V was shortened by 4 bases and J by 1 base, with 10 bases between the two germline ends. Germline V gives CDR1 KGHSH, CDR2 LQKENI. The PCR was carried out with 60 Vbeta primers and 13 Jbeta primers. Method: immunoSEQ multiplex PCR; TCRdb's copy keeps in-frame clones and lacks some. This sample's clone table lists tens of thousands of clones. The sequenced material came from PBMCs. The chain recombines TRBV18 with TRBJ1-1; D gene ambiguous. This clonotype was obtained from a human donor in good health. For the CDR3, the DNA is TGTGCCAGCTCACACGCCCTAGAGAACACTGAAGCTTTCTTT. Encoded protein: CASSHALENTEAFF. The variable domain in full, with the rest retrieved from reference TRBV18 and TRBJ1-1, is NAGVMQNPRHLVRRRGQEARLRCSPMKGHSHVYWYRQLPEEGLKFMVYLQKENIIDESGMPKERFSAEFPKEGPSILRIQQVVRGDSAAYFCASSHALENTEAFFGQGTRLTVV.